Given below is one T cell receptor (beta chain) in context. Its antigen is undetermined. Assay used: immunoSEQ multiplex PCR; TCRdb lists only in-frame clones, some missing. The sample lists 180,000 or so clones; roughly 86% were seen once. This sample was taken from a study of cytomegalovirus exposure and HLA in healthy donors. Background on the study: Both the approximately 120 validation repertoires and the approximately 700 first-cohort repertoires used the same platform, as reported by a later analysis. Overall study results and limits: First-cohort TCR clusters were later found to tend to co-occur in the 120 or so validation repertoires. There were some public TCRs occurring in many donors, but most TCR sequences were rare. As confirmed in vitro, a few CMV-associated chains were specific for CMV antigens.

What was sequenced was PBMCs. The source is a man aged 30 to 39 in good health and CMV-seropositive.

The CDR3 loop reads CASKNTGREVAGELFF. CDR3 in DNA: TGTGCCAGCAAAAACACCGGGCGGGAGGTGGCCGGGGAGCTGTTTTTT. The chain recombines TRBV27 with TRBJ2-2, with 8 bases matching TRBD2. This CDR3 contains 16 residues. CDR1 is MNHEY, CDR2 SMNVEV, per germline (reference sequence). The V segment lost 7 bases and the J segment 6 bases; nucleotides outside the gene matches: 13.